The 11 T cell receptor beta chains below all came from one sample that was sequenced in a study of sequential checkpoint blockade in melanoma. Libraries were prepared by immunoSEQ multiplex PCR; TCRdb keeps only in-frame clonotypes and omits some of them. There are 18,000 or so clones in the sample; 50% to 65% occur only once, and 17% lies in the top ten. The sample's treatment: randomized to nivolumab then ipilimumab (arm A) or the reverse (arm B). The sequenced sample was CD8+ T cells sorted from blood (inferred from file names), obtained from a patient given nivolumab and ipilimumab in sequence. Every receptor here comes from a human donor with melanoma.

This chain uses TRBV19 with TRBJ1-1; unclear D gene. The CDR3 covers 13 residues. Germline V gene sequence: CDR1 LNHDA, CDR2 SQIVND (reference sequence). With 6 bases removed from V and 7 bases from J, the gap between germline ends came to 15 bases. DNA of the CDR3: TGTGCCAGTAGGAATGCAGAGAGGTTTGAAGCTTTCTTT. As protein: CASRNAERFEAFF.

This chain uses TRBV30 with TRBJ2-1; the D is unclear. The length of the CDR3 is 12 residues. Trimming took off 0 bases at V and 8 bases at J, with 8 bases between the two ends. In germline, CDR1 is GTSNPN, CDR2 SVGIG (reference sequence). The CDR3 sequence is CAWSVILYEQFF. The CDR3 DNA reads TGTGCCTGGAGTGTAATCTTGTATGAGCAGTTCTTC. Full variable domain (remainder filled in from reference TRBV30 and TRBJ2-1): SQTIHQWPATLVQPVGSPLSLECTVEGTSNPNLYWYRQAAGRGLQLLFYSVGIGQISSEVPQNLSASRPQDRQFILSSKKLLLSDSGFYLCAWSVILYEQFFGPGTRLTVL.

V is TRBV27 and J is TRBJ2-7; 11 bases agree with TRBD1. J gave up 4 bases and V 0 bases, and 5 bases lay outside the gene matches. Germline CDR1 and CDR2: MNHEY and SMNVEV (reference sequence). The CDR3 totals 16 residues. CDR3 nucleotides: TGTGCCAGCAGTTTATCGGGACAGGGGGTCGGGTACGAGCAGTACTTC. Protein product: CASSLSGQGVGYEQYF.

The V and J genes are TRBV19 and TRBJ2-4, with 8 nucleotides matching TRBD1. This CDR3 has 14 residues. CDR1 and CDR2 from the germline V gene are LNHDA and SQIVND (reference sequence). With 10 bases clipped from V and 3 bases from J, the junction kept 8 bases outside the gene matches. DNA of the CDR3: TGTGCCACTGGCCAGGGGGCTGGCAAAAACATTCAGTACTTC. Encoded protein: CATGQGAGKNIQYF.

This clone was counted between two and nine times. The rearrangement links TRBV4-1 to TRBJ1-3, with 8 bases aligning to TRBD1. CDR3 length: 13 residues. Unmatched junction bases numbered 6, after V lost 3 bases and J lost 11 bases. Looked up from germline, CDR1 is MGHRA and CDR2 is YSYEKL. The CDR3 region has the DNA TGCGCCAGCAGCCAGCCTGACAGGGGAGCCATATATTTT. This sequence encodes CASSQPDRGAIYF.

The chain employs TRBV7-9 and TRBJ2-7; maybe TRBD1 (5 bases). The CDR3 is 14 residues long. The V and J ends lost 4 bases and 3 bases respectively, with 13 bases between them. The germline CDR1 and CDR2 sequences are SEHNR and FQNEAQ (reference sequence). This chain's CDR3 is CASSSSSRDYEQYF. CDR3 nucleotide sequence: TGTGCCAGCAGCTCATCTTCCAGGGACTACGAGCAGTACTTC.

This sequence joins TRBV6-4 and TRBJ1-1; 9 positions agree with TRBD1. The germline V gene has CDR1 MRHNA and CDR2 SNTAGT. Unmatched junction bases numbered 10, after V lost 5 bases and J lost 3 bases. The CDR3 spans 16 residues. The CDR3 region has the DNA TGTGCCAGCAGTAGGGGGACAGGGTTTGCGCACACTGAAGCTTTCTTT. Its protein product is CASSRGTGFAHTEAFF.

This clone turned up a few times. One end of the junction varies from germline; a read error may be responsible. The J gene is TRBJ2-7, the V gene TRBV2; 11 bases map to TRBD2. Germline V CDR1 and CDR2: SNHLY, FYNNEI. This CDR3 is built from 15 residues. CDR3 in amino acids: CASREGTSGNYEQYF. The CDR3 DNA follows: TGTGCCAGCAGGGAAGGGACTAGCGGCAACTACGAGCAGTACTTC.

About this clone itself: This sample also contains other DNA sequences that code for the same CDR3. This chain connects TRBV27 to TRBJ1-1; D is undetermined. The germline CDR1 and CDR2 sequences are MNHEY and SMNVEV (reference sequence). This CDR3 contains 13 residues. Between the trimmed V and J ends, which lost 4 bases and 6 bases, there was a span of 12 bases. CDR3 sequence: CASSSTAAAEAFF. As DNA, the CDR3 is TGTGCCAGCAGTTCCACAGCGGCGGCTGAAGCTTTCTTT.

This clone occurred once. The chain employs TRBV5-4 and TRBJ2-3, with a possible D match to TRBD2 (6 bases). V was cut by 0 bases and J by 2 bases, with 13 bases left in between. Germline loops: CDR1 SGHNT, CDR2 YYREEE (reference sequence). The CDR3 length is 16 residues. CDR3: CASSLEAGRSTDTQYF. In DNA form, the CDR3 reads TGTGCCAGCAGCTTGGAGGCGGGACGATCCACAGATACGCAGTATTTT.

The rearrangement links TRBV30 to TRBJ1-2; possibly TRBD1 for D (5 bases). Germline CDR1 and CDR2: GTSNPN and SVGIG (reference sequence). V was shortened by 5 bases and J by 8 bases, with 12 bases between the two germline ends. The CDR3 has 11 residues. The CDR3 region has the DNA TGTGCCTGGGTCAGGGTTCGGGGCTACACCTTC. Encoded protein: CAWVRVRGYTF.